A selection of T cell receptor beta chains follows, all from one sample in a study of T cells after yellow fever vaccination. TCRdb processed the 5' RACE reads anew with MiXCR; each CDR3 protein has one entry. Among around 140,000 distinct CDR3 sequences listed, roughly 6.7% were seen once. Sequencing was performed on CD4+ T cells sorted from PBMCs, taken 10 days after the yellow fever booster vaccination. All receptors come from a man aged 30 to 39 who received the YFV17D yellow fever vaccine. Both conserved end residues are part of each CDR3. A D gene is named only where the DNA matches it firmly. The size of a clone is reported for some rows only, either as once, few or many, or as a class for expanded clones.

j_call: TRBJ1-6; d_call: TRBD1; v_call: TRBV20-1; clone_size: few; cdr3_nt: TGCAGTGCTAAGTGGGCGGACAGGGGGAATTATAATTCACCCCTCCACTTT; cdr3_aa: CSAKWADRGNYNSPLHF
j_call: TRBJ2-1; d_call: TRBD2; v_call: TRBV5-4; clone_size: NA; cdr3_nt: TGTGCCAGCAGCTTGGGACTAGCGGGGGGCAGGGTACAGTTCTTC; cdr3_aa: CASSLGLAGGRVQFF
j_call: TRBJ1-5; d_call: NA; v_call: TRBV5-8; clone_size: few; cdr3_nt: TGTGCCAGCAGCTTGTACAGGTATCAGCCCCAGCATTTT; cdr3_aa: CASSLYRYQPQHF
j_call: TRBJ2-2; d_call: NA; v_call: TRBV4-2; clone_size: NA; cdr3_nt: TGTGCCAGCAGCCAAGATATAGGGTTCTTGGGTGGGGAGCTGTTTTTT; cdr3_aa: CASSQDIGFLGGELFF
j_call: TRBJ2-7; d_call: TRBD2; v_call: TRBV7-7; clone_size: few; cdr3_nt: TGTGCCAGCAGCCCGCGGGAGCTCGGCCCCTACGAGCAGTACTTC; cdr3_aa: CASSPRELGPYEQYF
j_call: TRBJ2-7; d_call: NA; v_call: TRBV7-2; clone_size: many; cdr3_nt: TGTGCCAGCAGCTTAGCGGGCGGGAAAGGCTACGAGCAGTACTTC; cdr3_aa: CASSLAGGKGYEQYF
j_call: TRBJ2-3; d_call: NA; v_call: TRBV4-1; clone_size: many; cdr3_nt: TGCGCCAGCAGTCCCAGGGGATCAGATACGCAGTATTTT; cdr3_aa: CASSPRGSDTQYF
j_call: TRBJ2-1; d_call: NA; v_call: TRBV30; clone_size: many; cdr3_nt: TGTGCCTGGAGTGTAAGTTTTGGGGGGCACGGCAATGAGCAGTTCTTC; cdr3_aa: CAWSVSFGGHGNEQFF
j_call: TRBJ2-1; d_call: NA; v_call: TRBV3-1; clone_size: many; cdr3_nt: TGTGCCAGCAGCCCACGGCGGAATGAGCAGTTCTTC; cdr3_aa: CASSPRRNEQFF
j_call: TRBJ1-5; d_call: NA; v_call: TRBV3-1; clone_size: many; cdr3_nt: TGTGCCAGCAGCGAAGCAGGGAAATTTCAGCCCCAGCATTTT; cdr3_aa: CASSEAGKFQPQHF
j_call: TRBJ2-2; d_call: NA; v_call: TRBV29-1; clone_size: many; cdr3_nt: TGCAGCGTTGGCGAGCGCAGGGAGCTGTTTTTT; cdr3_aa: CSVGERRELFF
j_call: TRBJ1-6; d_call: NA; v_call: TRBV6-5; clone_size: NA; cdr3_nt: TGTGCCAGCAGTTTTAGACAGGTCGATAATTCACCCCTCCACTTT; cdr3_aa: CASSFRQVDNSPLHF
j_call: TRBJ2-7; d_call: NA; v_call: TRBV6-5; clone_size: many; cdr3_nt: TGTGCCAGCAGTTACACGGGAAAGATTAATGAGCAGTACTTC; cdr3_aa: CASSYTGKINEQYF
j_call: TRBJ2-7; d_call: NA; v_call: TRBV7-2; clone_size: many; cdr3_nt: TGTGCCAGCAGCTTAGCGGAGGGGGACGAGCAGTACTTC; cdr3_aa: CASSLAEGDEQYF
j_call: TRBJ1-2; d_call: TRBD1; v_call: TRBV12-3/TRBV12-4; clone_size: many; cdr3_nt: TGTGCCAGCAGTTTACCCGCAGGGGGCAGCGGCTACACCTTC; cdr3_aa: CASSLPAGGSGYTF
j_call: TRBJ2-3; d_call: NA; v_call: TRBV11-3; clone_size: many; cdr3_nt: TGTGCCAGCAGCGAACGTGGAGAGACGCAGTATTTT; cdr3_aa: CASSERGETQYF
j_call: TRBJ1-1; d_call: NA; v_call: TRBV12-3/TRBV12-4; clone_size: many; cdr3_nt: TGTGCCAGCAGTTTCATGGGAACTGAAGCTTTCTTT; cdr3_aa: CASSFMGTEAFF
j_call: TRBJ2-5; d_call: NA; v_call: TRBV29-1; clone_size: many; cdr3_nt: TGCAGCGTTGCCAGATATGACACCCAAGAGACCCAGTACTTC; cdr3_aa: CSVARYDTQETQYF
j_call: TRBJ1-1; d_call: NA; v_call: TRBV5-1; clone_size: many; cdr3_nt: TGCGCCAGCAGCCAAGAGGTAGACACTGAAGCTTTCTTT; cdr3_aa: CASSQEVDTEAFF
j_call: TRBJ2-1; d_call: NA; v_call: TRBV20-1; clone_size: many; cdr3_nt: TGCAGTGCTCCCAAGTCCGGGAATGAGCAGTTCTTC; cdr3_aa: CSAPKSGNEQFF
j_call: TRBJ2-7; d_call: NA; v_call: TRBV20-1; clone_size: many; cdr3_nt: TGCAGTCCGATAGATGTCTGGGAGCAGGAGCAGTACTTC; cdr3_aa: CSPIDVWEQEQYF
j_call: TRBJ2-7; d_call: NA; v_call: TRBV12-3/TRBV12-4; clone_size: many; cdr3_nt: TGTGCCAGCAGTTTAGGGCAGAGTCAATACGTGCAGTACTTC; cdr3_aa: CASSLGQSQYVQYF
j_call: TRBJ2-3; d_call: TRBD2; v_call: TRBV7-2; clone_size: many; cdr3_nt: TGTGCCAGCAGCTTCCTCGGGACTAGTATGTCAGATACGCAGTATTTT; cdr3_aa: CASSFLGTSMSDTQYF
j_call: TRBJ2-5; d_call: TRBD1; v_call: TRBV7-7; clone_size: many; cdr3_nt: TGTGCCAGCAGTGGACAGGGGATCAAAGAGACCCAGTACTTC; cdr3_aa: CASSGQGIKETQYF
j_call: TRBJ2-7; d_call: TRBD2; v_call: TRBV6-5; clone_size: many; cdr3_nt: TGTGCCAGCAGCAAGACTAGCGGGAGGTCGTACGAGCAGTACTTC; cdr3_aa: CASSKTSGRSYEQYF
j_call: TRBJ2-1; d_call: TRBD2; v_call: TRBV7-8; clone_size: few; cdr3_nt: TGTGCCAGCAGCAAGCACGCCGGGACTAGGGCACATGAGCAGTTCTTC; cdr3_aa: CASSKHAGTRAHEQFF
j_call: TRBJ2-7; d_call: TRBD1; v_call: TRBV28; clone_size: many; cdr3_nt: TGTGCCAGCAGTTTAGGACAGGGGGCAGTATACGAGCAGTACTTC; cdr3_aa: CASSLGQGAVYEQYF
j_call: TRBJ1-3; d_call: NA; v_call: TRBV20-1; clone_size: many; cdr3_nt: TGCAGTTCGGACGGCCCGGGGAACACCATATATTTT; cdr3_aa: CSSDGPGNTIYF
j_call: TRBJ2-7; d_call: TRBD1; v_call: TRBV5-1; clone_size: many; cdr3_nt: TGCGCCAGCAGCTCCGCCGGGACAGGACACGAGCAGTACTTC; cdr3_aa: CASSSAGTGHEQYF
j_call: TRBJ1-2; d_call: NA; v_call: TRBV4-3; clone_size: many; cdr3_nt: TGCGCCAGCAGCCAGCCCCTTACGGGCGCGGGGGGCTACACCTTC; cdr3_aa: CASSQPLTGAGGYTF
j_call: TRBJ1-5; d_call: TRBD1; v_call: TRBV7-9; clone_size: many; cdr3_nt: TGTGCCAGCAGCTTCGGACAGGTCTCGGGTAGCAATCAGCCCCAGCATTTT; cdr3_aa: CASSFGQVSGSNQPQHF
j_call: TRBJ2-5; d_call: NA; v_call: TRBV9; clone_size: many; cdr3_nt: TGTGCCAGCAGCGTAGCACAGGGGACTAGGGAGACCCAGTACTTC; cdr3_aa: CASSVAQGTRETQYF
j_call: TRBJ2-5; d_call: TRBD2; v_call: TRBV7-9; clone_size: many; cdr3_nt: TGTGCCAGCAGCACATGGACTAGCGGGAGGGCCCGGGAGACCCAGTACTTC; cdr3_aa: CASSTWTSGRARETQYF
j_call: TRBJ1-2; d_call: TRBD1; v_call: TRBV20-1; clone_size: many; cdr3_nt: TGCAGTGCCCCGGGACAGAAGAACTATGGCTACACCTTC; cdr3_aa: CSAPGQKNYGYTF
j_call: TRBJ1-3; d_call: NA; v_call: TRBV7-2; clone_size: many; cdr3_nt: TGTGCCAGCAGCCAACTCGGGGTGTCTGGAAACACCATATATTTT; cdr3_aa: CASSQLGVSGNTIYF
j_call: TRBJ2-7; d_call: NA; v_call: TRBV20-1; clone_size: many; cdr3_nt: TGCAGTCCCCGGGCGGGGAGCTCCTACGAGCAGTACTTC; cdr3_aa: CSPRAGSSYEQYF
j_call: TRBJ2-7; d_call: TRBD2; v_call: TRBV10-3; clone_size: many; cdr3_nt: TGTGCCATCAGCGATTGGGTTCGGCGGGAGGGAACCAACGAGCAGTACTTC; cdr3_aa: CAISDWVRREGTNEQYF
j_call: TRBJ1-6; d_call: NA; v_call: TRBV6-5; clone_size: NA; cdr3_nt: TGTGCCAGCAGTTTAACAACAGGGAATAATTCACCCCTCCACTTT; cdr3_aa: CASSLTTGNNSPLHF
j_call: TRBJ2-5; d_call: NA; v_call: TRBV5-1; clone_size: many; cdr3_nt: TGCGCCAGCAGCTTGGAGTCGGAGACCCAGTACTTC; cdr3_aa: CASSLESETQYF
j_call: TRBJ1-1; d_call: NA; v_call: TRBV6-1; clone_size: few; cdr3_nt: TGTGCCAGCAGTGACCGCGACGGCAACACTGAAGCTTTCTTT; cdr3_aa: CASSDRDGNTEAFF
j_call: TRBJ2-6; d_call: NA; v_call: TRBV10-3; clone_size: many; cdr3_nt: TGTGCCATCAGTGAGTCCGGGACCAAAACTGGGGCCAACGTCCTGACTTTC; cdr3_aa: CAISESGTKTGANVLTF
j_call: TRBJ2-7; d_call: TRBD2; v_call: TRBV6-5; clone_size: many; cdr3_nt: TGTGCCAGCAGTTTAGGCGGGAGGGCGAGGTACGAGCAGTACTTC; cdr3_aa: CASSLGGRARYEQYF
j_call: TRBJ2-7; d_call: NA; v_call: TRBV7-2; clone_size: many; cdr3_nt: TGTGCCAGCAGCTCTGCGGGTCCCGCGGGTTACGAGCAGTACTTC; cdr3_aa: CASSSAGPAGYEQYF
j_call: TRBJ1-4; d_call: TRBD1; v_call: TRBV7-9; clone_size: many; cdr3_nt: TGTGCCAGCAGCTGGGAGGGGGCTGAAAAACTGTTTTTT; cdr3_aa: CASSWEGAEKLFF
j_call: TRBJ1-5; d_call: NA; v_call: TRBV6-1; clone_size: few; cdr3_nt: TGTGCCAGCAGTCCAGCGGGGCTGGGCAATCAGCCCCAGCATTTT; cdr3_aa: CASSPAGLGNQPQHF
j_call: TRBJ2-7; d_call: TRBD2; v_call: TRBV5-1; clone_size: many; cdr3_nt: TGCGCCAGCAGCTTGGGGACTAGGATGGTCGCCGAGCAGTACTTC; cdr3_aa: CASSLGTRMVAEQYF
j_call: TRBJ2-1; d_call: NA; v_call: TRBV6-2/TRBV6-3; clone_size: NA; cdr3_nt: TGTGCCAGCAGTCGCTTTCGGCTGGGAAGCGACAATGAGCAGTTCTTC; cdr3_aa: CASSRFRLGSDNEQFF
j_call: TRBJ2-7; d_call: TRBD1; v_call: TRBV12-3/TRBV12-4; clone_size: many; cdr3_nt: TGTGCCAGCAGTTCCGGGACAGGGGGGTCCTACGAGCAGTACTTC; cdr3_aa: CASSSGTGGSYEQYF
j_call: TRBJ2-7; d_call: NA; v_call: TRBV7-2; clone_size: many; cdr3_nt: TGTGCCAGCAGCTTAGTGACGTACTACGAGCAGTACTTC; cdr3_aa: CASSLVTYYEQYF
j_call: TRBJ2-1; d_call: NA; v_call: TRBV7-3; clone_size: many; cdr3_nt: TGTGCCAGCAGCTTAGATGTACAGGGATACAATGAGCAGTTCTTC; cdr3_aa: CASSLDVQGYNEQFF
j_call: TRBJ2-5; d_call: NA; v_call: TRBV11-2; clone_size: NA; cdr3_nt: TGTGCCAGCAGCCGACGTTTCCCCGCTGGCAGGCCTCGTGAGACCCAGTACTTC; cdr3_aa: CASSRRFPAGRPRETQYF
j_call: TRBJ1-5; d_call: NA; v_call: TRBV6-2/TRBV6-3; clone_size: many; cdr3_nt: TGTGCCAGCAGAGTGGGGACTTATAGCAATCAGCCCCAGCATTTT; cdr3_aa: CASRVGTYSNQPQHF
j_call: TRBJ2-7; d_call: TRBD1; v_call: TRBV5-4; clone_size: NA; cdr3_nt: TGTGCCAGCAGCTTGGCCGGACAGGGGAGATACGAGCAGTACTTC; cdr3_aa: CASSLAGQGRYEQYF
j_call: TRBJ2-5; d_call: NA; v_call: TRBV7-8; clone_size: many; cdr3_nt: TGTGCCAGCAGCTACTCGGGGCAGCAACAAGAGACCCAGTACTTC; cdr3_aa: CASSYSGQQQETQYF